A selection of T cell receptor beta chains follows, all from one sample in a study of Graves' ophthalmopathy and Graves' hyperthyroidism. MiXCR was run by TCRdb on the multiplex PCR reads, yielding one entry per CDR3 protein. Among roughly 400,000 distinct CDR3 sequences, approximately 16% were seen once, and the ten largest hold about 1.6%. Material for sequencing was peripheral blood. The receptors here all came from a woman between 18 and 30 years old with Graves' ophthalmopathy. Both conserved end residues are part of each CDR3. A D gene is named only where the DNA matches it firmly. The size of a clone is reported for some rows only, either as once, few or many, or as a class for expanded clones.

j_gene,v_gene,abundance,d_gene,CDR3nt,CDR3aa
TRBJ1-1,TRBV28,few,TRBD1,TGTGCCAGCAGTACGGGACAGGCGATCACTGAAGCTTTCTTT,CASSTGQAITEAFF
TRBJ1-5,TRBV6-5,many,-,TGTGCCAGCAGCAACCTTTTTAGCAATCAGCCCCAGCATTTT,CASSNLFSNQPQHF
TRBJ2-5,TRBV6-1,-,TRBD1,TGTGCCAGCAGGGGGACAGGGAAGACCCAGTACTTC,CASRGTGKTQYF
TRBJ1-1,TRBV28,few,TRBD1,TGTGCCAGCAGCACCCCCGGGACAGGGATGAACACTGAAGCTTTCTTT,CASSTPGTGMNTEAFF
TRBJ1-2,TRBV7-3,many,-,TGTGCCAGCAGCTTAAAACCCGTATCGCGGACAGACCCGATGGAAGGCTACACCTTC,CASSLKPVSRTDPMEGYTF
TRBJ2-5,TRBV7-2,many,-,TGTGCCAGCAGCTTAGCGGGGACGGGGAAGACCCAGTACTTC,CASSLAGTGKTQYF
TRBJ2-5,TRBV27,many,-,TGTGCCAGCAGTTTTGAGGCCGGTCCCTTCGAGACCCAGTACTTC,CASSFEAGPFETQYF
TRBJ2-7,TRBV2,many,-,TGTGCCAGCAGCGCCCAAAACTGGAACGAGCAGTACTTC,CASSAQNWNEQYF
TRBJ2-2,TRBV11-2,many,TRBD2,TGTGCCAGCAGCGGATCGAGGAGTAGCGGGGGCGCCGGGGAGCTGTTTTTT,CASSGSRSSGGAGELFF
TRBJ2-4,TRBV20-1,many,-,TGCAGTGCTAGAGATCGTAGATCTCTAGTCAAAAACATTCAGTACTTC,CSARDRRSLVKNIQYF
TRBJ2-7,TRBV11-2,many,TRBD2,TGTGCCAGCAGCCTAAGGGGTAGCGGGTTCTACGAGCAGTACTTC,CASSLRGSGFYEQYF
TRBJ2-5,TRBV20-1,many,-,TGCAGTGCTTACAGGGGGGGAGAGACCCAGTACTTC,CSAYRGGETQYF
TRBJ2-2,TRBV6-5,many,TRBD2,TGTGCCAGCAGTTACTCGGGGGGGTACACCGGGGAGCTGTTTTTT,CASSYSGGYTGELFF
TRBJ1-5,TRBV27,many,-,TGTGCCAGCAGTTTCCAAAACGGGGGTCAGCCCCAGCATTTT,CASSFQNGGQPQHF
TRBJ2-7,TRBV20-1,many,TRBD1,TGCAGTGCTAGAGGCGGGACAGGAGGATTCTCCTACGAGCAGTACTTC,CSARGGTGGFSYEQYF
TRBJ2-7,TRBV20-1,many,-,TGCAGTGCTGGAAGGGGCCTAGGCCCCTACGAGCAGTACTTC,CSAGRGLGPYEQYF
TRBJ1-1,TRBV28,many,-,TGTGCCAGCAGTTCCCGCCGGGGCCTGTTGGCTTTCTTT,CASSSRRGLLAFF
TRBJ1-2,TRBV28,many,-,TGTGCCAGCAGTTTGGGGCGGAGGACCTATGGCTACACCTTC,CASSLGRRTYGYTF
TRBJ1-1,TRBV20-1,many,-,TGCAAGTTATGGGGGAGCTCAGACACTGAAGCTTTCTTT,CKLWGSSDTEAFF
TRBJ2-5,TRBV5-5,many,-,TGTGCCAGCAGCTTCCCGGGACTCCAAGAGACCCAATACTTC,CASSFPGLQETQYF
TRBJ1-1,TRBV4-1,many,-,TGCGCCAGCAGCCCCCTTCCCCCAGGGAACACTGAAGCTTTCTTT,CASSPLPPGNTEAFF
TRBJ1-5,TRBV6-2/TRBV6-3,many,TRBD1,TGTGCCAGCAGTCCTCAGGGGGGTGTCGATCAGCCCCAGCATTTT,CASSPQGGVDQPQHF
TRBJ1-5,TRBV28,few,-,TGTGCCAGCAGGATGACTGATCAGCCCCAGCATTTT,CASRMTDQPQHF
TRBJ2-7,TRBV7-6,-,-,TGTGCCAGCAGCCTCGGCCCGCGGGACTTTACCTACGAGCAGTACTTC,CASSLGPRDFTYEQYF
TRBJ2-5,TRBV18,many,TRBD2,TGTGCCAGCTCACTTTGGGCTAGCGGGAGCGGACAAGAGACCCAGTACTTC,CASSLWASGSGQETQYF
TRBJ2-5,TRBV29-1,-,TRBD1,TGCAGCGTTGGCGAAGGACAGGGGAGGGGAGAGACCCAGTACTTC,CSVGEGQGRGETQYF
TRBJ1-1,TRBV6-2/TRBV6-3,many,-,TGTGCCAGCAGTTATGATCAGGGAGGGGGCACTGAAGCTTTCTTT,CASSYDQGGGTEAFF
TRBJ1-2,TRBV5-1,many,-,TGCGCCAGCAGCTTGGTGGCGGACTATGGCTACACCTTC,CASSLVADYGYTF
TRBJ1-2,TRBV27,many,TRBD1,TGTGCCAGCAGTTCCTTACCAGGGGGCTCCTATGGCTACACCTTC,CASSSLPGGSYGYTF
TRBJ2-7,TRBV6-2/TRBV6-3,many,TRBD2,TGTGCCAGCAGACGAAGTGGACTAGCGGGCTCCTACGAGCAGTACTTC,CASRRSGLAGSYEQYF
TRBJ2-5,TRBV27,-,-,TGTGCCAGCAGGGGGATGGGGATGGAGACCCAGTACTTC,CASRGMGMETQYF
TRBJ1-6,TRBV6-1,-,-,TGTGCCAGCAGTCCATCCGGGGGCGCCTATAATTCACCCCTCCACTTT,CASSPSGGAYNSPLHF
TRBJ1-5,TRBV12-3/TRBV12-4,many,TRBD1,TGTGCCAGCAGTAAAACAGGGGGGGGCAATCAGCCCCAGCATTTT,CASSKTGGGNQPQHF
TRBJ2-7,TRBV28,many,TRBD1,TGTGCCAGCAGCCAGCTCGGGGACAGTGATAACGAGCAGTACTTC,CASSQLGDSDNEQYF
TRBJ1-2,TRBV6-2/TRBV6-3,once,TRBD1,TGTGCCAGTCCGGAGCGCACACAGGGGGCCGGCGGGGACTATGGCTACACCTTC,CASPERTQGAGGDYGYTF
TRBJ2-7,TRBV20-1,many,-,TGCAGTTCCTGGGACACGAGCTCCTACGAGCAGTACTTC,CSSWDTSSYEQYF
TRBJ1-6,TRBV6-1,-,-,TGTGCCAGCAGGCAGGGTTTCAATTCACCCCTCCACTTT,CASRQGFNSPLHF
TRBJ2-3,TRBV4-2,many,-,TGTGCCAGCAGCCAAGATCTTCCCGGGCAGGATGGCACAGATACGCAGTATTTT,CASSQDLPGQDGTDTQYF
TRBJ2-5,TRBV7-3,many,-,TGTGCCAGCAGCCGCGGGTATCGAGAGACCCAGTACTTC,CASSRGYRETQYF
TRBJ2-5,TRBV12-3/TRBV12-4,many,-,TGTGCCAGCAGTTTGGCTCATGGAGGAGGGTTTAGAGAGACCCAGTACTTC,CASSLAHGGGFRETQYF
TRBJ1-5,TRBV28,many,TRBD1,TGTGCCAGCAGCCCAGGGGGCGGCTGGAGCAATCAGCCCCAGCATTTT,CASSPGGGWSNQPQHF
TRBJ2-5,TRBV7-6,-,TRBD2,TGTGCCAGCAGAAGGACTAGCGGCCATCAAGAGACCCAGTACTTC,CASRRTSGHQETQYF
TRBJ2-7,TRBV4-1,many,TRBD1,TGCGCCAGCAGCCAAGATACGGAACAGGGGTACTACGAGCAGTACTTC,CASSQDTEQGYYEQYF
TRBJ1-1,TRBV19,many,TRBD1,TGTGCCAGTAGTACCTTTCCGACAGGGGGGTATACTGAAGCTTTCTTT,CASSTFPTGGYTEAFF
TRBJ2-2,TRBV28,many,TRBD1,TGTGCCAGCAGTTTATGGCCAGGACAGGGGGTCACCGGGGAGCTGTTTTTT,CASSLWPGQGVTGELFF
TRBJ1-1,TRBV27,many,-,TGTGCCAGCAAAACCGGGGGCACTGAAGCTTTCTTT,CASKTGGTEAFF
TRBJ1-5,TRBV20-1,many,-,TGCAGTGCTAGGACAGGAGGCAATCAGCCCCAGCATTTT,CSARTGGNQPQHF
TRBJ2-7,TRBV29-1,many,TRBD2,TGCAGCGTTGAATCCACTAGCGGGAGCTCCTACGAGCAGTACTTC,CSVESTSGSSYEQYF
TRBJ2-7,TRBV27,many,TRBD2,TGTGCCAGCAGTTTAGCGGGAGGAACAGCTCTGACCTACGAGCAGTACTTC,CASSLAGGTALTYEQYF
TRBJ1-5,TRBV20-1,many,-,TGCAGTGCTACCCCGACAAGCAATCAGCCCCAGCATTTT,CSATPTSNQPQHF
TRBJ2-7,TRBV20-1,many,-,TGCAGTGCTAGACTCCGCTTAAGCGAGCAGTACTTC,CSARLRLSEQYF
TRBJ1-5,TRBV28,many,-,TGTGCCAGCAGTTCAACGTCAAGGACAGACCAAGGGCAGCCCCAGCATTTT,CASSSTSRTDQGQPQHF
TRBJ2-2,TRBV2,many,TRBD2,TGTGCCAGCGGGCCCCTGGGGACTACCTACACCGGGGAGCTGTTTTTT,CASGPLGTTYTGELFF
TRBJ2-4,TRBV9,few,-,TGTGCCAGCAGCGGCGGCTTGGACAAAAACATTCAGTACTTC,CASSGGLDKNIQYF
TRBJ1-1,TRBV7-3,many,-,TGTGCCAGCAGCTCTGGACCAGAGAACACTGAAGCTTTCTTT,CASSSGPENTEAFF
TRBJ1-1,TRBV28,many,-,TGTGCCAGCAGTTCCTACCCGCACCTGGACGGCGAAGCTTTCTTT,CASSSYPHLDGEAFF
TRBJ1-2,TRBV28,few,-,TGTGCCAGCAGTTTCTCGGGGGAGCACTATGGCTACACCTTC,CASSFSGEHYGYTF
TRBJ2-7,TRBV20-1,many,TRBD1,TGCAGTGCTACCCGGTGGGACAGCCACTACGAGCAGTACTTC,CSATRWDSHYEQYF
TRBJ1-1,TRBV7-2,many,-,TGTGCCAGCAGCTTCGGCAGGGGAGTCACTGAAGCTTTCTTT,CASSFGRGVTEAFF